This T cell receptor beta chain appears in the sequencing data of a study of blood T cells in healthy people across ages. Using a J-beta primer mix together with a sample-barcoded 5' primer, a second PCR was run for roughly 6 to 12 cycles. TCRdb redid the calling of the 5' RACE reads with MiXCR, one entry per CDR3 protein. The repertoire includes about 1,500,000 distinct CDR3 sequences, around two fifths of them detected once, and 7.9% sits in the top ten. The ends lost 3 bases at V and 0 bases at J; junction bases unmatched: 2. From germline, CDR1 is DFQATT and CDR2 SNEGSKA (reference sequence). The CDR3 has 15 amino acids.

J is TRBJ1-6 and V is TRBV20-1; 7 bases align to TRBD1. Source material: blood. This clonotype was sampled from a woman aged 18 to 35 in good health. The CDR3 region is CSARRDSSYNSPLHF. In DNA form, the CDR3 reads TGCAGTGCTAGGAGGGACAGCTCCTATAATTCACCCCTCCACTTT.